The 29 T cell receptor beta chains presented below share a single source sample, sequenced in a study of T cells after yellow fever vaccination. TCRdb used MiXCR to reprocess the 5' RACE reads, holding one entry per CDR3 protein. The profile shows 65,000 to 90,000 distinct CDR3 sequences, approximately 8% of them singletons. The sequenced sample was CD8+ T cells sorted from PBMCs, obtained on the day of the yellow fever booster vaccination. The receptors originated from a man aged 25 to 45 who received the YFV17D yellow fever vaccine.

The CDR3, as DNA: TGTGCCAGCAGCTTTGGTAGCGGGAGCTTGGGAAACATTCAGTACTTC. This gives the protein CASSFGSGSLGNIQYF. The chain links TRBV5-6 to TRBJ2-4; TRBD2 agrees at 9 bases. Germline CDR1 reads SGHDT; CDR2 reads YYEEEE. The trim removed 2 bases at V and 6 bases at J, leaving 9 bases unmatched. The CDR3 runs 16 residues.

The chain uses TRBV19 and TRBJ2-5; a weak D match, TRBD1 (5 bases). Germline V lookup: CDR1 LNHDA, CDR2 SQIVND (reference sequence). This CDR3 is built from 17 residues. The germline V and J ends were trimmed by 1 base and 5 bases, with 20 bases remaining between them. The CDR3 nucleotides are TGTGCCAGTAGTATAGTCACTCTTTGGACACCTCCCGAGACCCAGTACTTC. Translation gives CASSIVTLWTPPETQYF.

The chain carries TRBV5-1 and TRBJ1-1, with D unresolved. V lost 3 bases to trimming and J lost 1 base, with 13 bases between them. The CDR3 is 15 residues long. In germline, CDR1 is SGHRS, CDR2 YFSETQ. CDR3 in DNA: TGCGCCAGCAGCTGGACCCCCGGCGGGAACACTGAAGCTTTCTTT. Amino acid sequence: CASSWTPGGNTEAFF.

In this sample, this clonotype turned up a few times. The J gene is TRBJ2-7, the V gene TRBV7-9, with TRBD2 identical over 9 bases. Trimming cost V 5 bases and J 3 bases; bases outside gene matches: 5. The length of the CDR3 is 14 residues. Germline values: CDR1 SEHNR, CDR2 FQNEAQ (reference sequence). The CDR3 region is CASSAQREDYEQYF. The CDR3 DNA follows: TGTGCCAGCAGCGCCCAGCGGGAGGACTACGAGCAGTACTTC.

This clonotype has ten or more counts. The chain links TRBV6-2 or TRBV6-3 to TRBJ2-7; 8 nucleotides agree with TRBD1. Unmatched junction bases numbered 4, after V lost 0 bases and J lost 3 bases. The CDR3 has 15 residues. Germline CDR1 MNHEY, CDR2 SVGEGT. CDR3 protein: CASSYSAGTGYEQYF. In nucleotides, the CDR3 is TGTGCCAGCAGTTACTCGGCAGGGACAGGCTACGAGCAGTACTTC.

This clonotype showed up many times. The genes are TRBV25-1 and TRBJ2-7; D gene ambiguous. CDR3 size: 12 residues. CDR1 and CDR2 from the germline V gene are MGHDK and SYGVNS. Trimming removed 10 bases at V and 4 bases at J, with 14 bases between. The CDR3 DNA is TGTGCCACCGGCCCCGGAGCTTACGAGCAGTACTTC. Its translation is CATGPGAYEQYF.

The genes are TRBV29-1 and TRBJ2-3, with D possibly TRBD2 on 5 matching bases. Germline V gene sequence: CDR1 SQVTM, CDR2 ANQGSEA. V was shortened by 4 bases and J by 2 bases, with 10 bases between the two germline ends. The CDR3 extends over 13 amino acids. CDR3 loop: CSVVREYTDTQYF. The CDR3 nucleotides read TGCAGCGTTGTTCGGGAATACACAGATACGCAGTATTTT.

This clonotype was counted a few times. The gene calls are TRBV12-3 or TRBV12-4 and TRBJ2-5, with 9 bases matching TRBD2. CDR3 length: 15 amino acids. Losses at the gene ends were 5 bases for V and 5 bases for J; bases not matched to a gene: 9. The CDR3 bases are TGTGCCAGCAGTCTTTTAGCGGGAGTGGTGGAGACCCAGTACTTC. Protein: CASSLLAGVVETQYF.

The chain has TRBV28 and TRBJ2-2; D gene ambiguous. CDR1 and CDR2 (germline): MDHEN, SYDVKM. The germline V and J ends were trimmed by 7 bases and 5 bases, with 11 bases remaining between them. There are 13 residues in the CDR3. The CDR3 loop is CASMKSGTGELFF. CDR3 sequence (DNA): TGTGCCAGCATGAAGTCCGGGACCGGGGAGCTGTTTTTT.

The CDR3 DNA follows: TGTGCCACCAGCGGCGGACTAGCGGGAGAGTGGGAGACCCAGTACTTC. Its translation is CATSGGLAGEWETQYF. The rearrangement links TRBV15 to TRBJ2-5; 13 positions match TRBD2. V gave up 5 bases and J gave up 5 bases; unmatched junction bases: 8. The CDR3 has 16 amino acids. Germline assignment: CDR1 LNHNV and CDR2 YYDKDF (reference sequence).

This clonotype showed up many times. The chain joins TRBV24-1 to TRBJ2-1; tentatively, D is TRBD2 (5 bases). V shed 5 bases and J shed 10 bases, with 11 bases lying between them. The germline V gene encodes CDR1 KGHDR and CDR2 SFDVKD. The CDR3 consists of 12 residues. CDR3 sequence (DNA): TGTGCCACCAGTGGAGGGCCTGGGGAGCAGTTCTTC. Translation gives CATSGGPGEQFF.

CDR3 residues: CASSSGTSGKETQYF. CDR3 DNA: TGCGCCAGCAGCTCCGGGACTAGCGGGAAAGAGACCCAGTACTTC. The J gene is TRBJ2-5, the V gene TRBV5-1; 13 bases agree with TRBD2. The CDR3 is 15 residues long. CDR1 is SGHRS, CDR2 YFSETQ, per germline. V dropped 3 bases and J dropped 3; count of bases not matched to a gene: 2.

The V gene is TRBV20-1, the J gene TRBJ2-7; 8 bases match TRBD2. The length of the CDR3 is 15 residues. CDR1 DFQATT and CDR2 SNEGSKA come from the germline V gene (reference sequence). The V gene end was trimmed by 6 bases and the J gene end by 4 bases; junction bases not matched to a gene: 14. CDR3 nucleotide sequence: TGCAGTGCCCCTCCAATTAGCGGGAAAATTTACGAGCAGTACTTC. Encoded protein: CSAPPISGKIYEQYF.

This clonotype has ten or more counts. The chain links TRBV7-6 to TRBJ2-2, with D possibly TRBD2 on 5 matching bases. The CDR3 loop spans 12 amino acids. V gave up 8 bases and J gave up 7 bases, with 11 bases separating them. Germline CDR1 and CDR2: SGHVS and FNYEAQ. The CDR3, as DNA: TGTGCCAGCTCTGGCGCGGGCGGGGAGCTGTTTTTT. This codes for CASSGAGGELFF.

This clonotype was seen many times. The chain joins TRBV12-3 or TRBV12-4 to TRBJ2-7, with D possibly being TRBD1 or TRBD2 (5 bases each). This CDR3 spans 14 amino acids. V was pared by 7 bases and J by 2 bases, with 15 bases between. The CDR3 DNA sequence: TGTGCCAGCACGATCCGGGACGCCGCCTACGAGCAGTACTTC. Encoded protein: CASTIRDAAYEQYF.

V gene TRBV6-2 or TRBV6-3 combines with J gene TRBJ2-1, with 8 positions matching TRBD1. This CDR3 region has 15 residues. Germline V CDR1 and CDR2: MNHEY, SVGEGT. Trimming cost V 0 bases and J 8 bases; bases outside gene matches: 6. The CDR3 region has the DNA TGTGCCAGCAGTTACTCGGGACAGGCGAGTCATGAGCAGTTCTTC. Amino acids: CASSYSGQASHEQFF.

V is TRBV6-2 or TRBV6-3 and J is TRBJ2-1, with D hard to call. The CDR3 extends over 14 amino acids. Germline loops: CDR1 MNHEY, CDR2 SVGEGT. Trimming took off 5 bases at V and 2 bases at J, with 10 bases between the two ends. The CDR3 sequence: CASSGPGAYNEQFF. The CDR3 DNA is TGTGCCAGCAGTGGGCCAGGCGCCTACAATGAGCAGTTCTTC.

This clonotype was picked up a small number of times. The chain couples TRBV20-1 to TRBJ2-3, with D unclear. The V end was cut by 1 base, the J end by 2 bases, with 10 bases between. The CDR3 sequence is 14 residues long. CDR1 and CDR2 from the germline V gene are DFQATT and SNEGSKA (reference sequence). The CDR3 DNA is TGCAGTGCTAGAGGAAAGGGTACCACAGATACGCAGTATTTT. Translation: CSARGKGTTDTQYF.

This clonotype occurred many times. This chain connects TRBV5-1 to TRBJ2-5; TRBD1 matches 8 bases. The CDR3 is 12 residues long. Germline CDR1 SGHRS, CDR2 YFSETQ. V dropped 4 bases and J dropped 10; count of bases not matched to a gene: 6. This CDR3 reads CASSPGQEDQYF. The CDR3 nucleotides are TGCGCCAGCAGCCCGGGACAGGAAGACCAGTACTTC.

The table lists this clonotype with a few counts. The rearrangement links TRBV7-2 to TRBJ2-7; D could derive from TRBD1 or TRBD2 (6 bases each). The V and J ends lost 5 bases and 4 bases respectively, with 21 bases between them. Germline CDR1 and CDR2: SGHTA and FQGNSA. The CDR3 loop spans 16 amino acids. The CDR3 loop reads CASSPLTEGGDYEQYF. The CDR3 nucleotides read TGTGCCAGCAGCCCACTGACGGAGGGGGGAGATTACGAGCAGTACTTC.

This chain links TRBV6-5 with TRBJ2-2; weak D call: TRBD2 (5 bases). V lost 5 bases and J 4 bases, leaving 17 bases between the germline ends. The CDR3 contains 16 residues. Germline CDR1 reads MNHEY; CDR2 reads SVGAGI. The CDR3 DNA sequence: TGTGCCAGCAGTCCGGTAGGGCAGGACTTCACCGGGGAGCTGTTTTTT. Its translation is CASSPVGQDFTGELFF.

V and J are TRBV9 and TRBJ2-2; D may be TRBD2 (5 bases). The CDR3 extends over 17 amino acids. The germline V gene has CDR1 SGDLS and CDR2 YYNGEE. Trimming took 3 bases from V and 0 from J, leaving 15 bases between them. The DNA of the CDR3 is TGTGCCAGCAGCGCGGGAAGCGGAGCCCCGAACACCGGGGAGCTGTTTTTT. It yields the protein CASSAGSGAPNTGELFF.

The chain is built from TRBV18 and TRBJ2-1; D remains unclear. The CDR3 has 16 amino acids. The germline CDR1 and CDR2 sequences are KGHSH and LQKENI. Trimming removed 2 bases at V and 8 bases at J, with 19 bases between. CDR3 loop: CASSPGEALHSDEQFF. The CDR3 region has the DNA TGTGCCAGCTCACCAGGGGAAGCGCTTCACAGCGATGAGCAGTTCTTC.

This clonotype was seen ten or more times. The chain employs TRBV3-1 and TRBJ2-3; TRBD2 aligns across 8 bases. Trimming removed 3 bases from V and 4 bases from J; junction bases left unmatched: 6. This CDR3 is built from 15 residues. Germline lookup yields CDR1 LGHDT and CDR2 YNNKEL (reference sequence). The CDR3 region is CASSHSGGPADTQYF. CDR3 coding DNA: TGTGCCAGCAGCCATTCGGGAGGGCCCGCAGATACGCAGTATTTT.

The chain joins TRBV10-3 to TRBJ2-7; D might be TRBD2 (5 bases). This CDR3 region has 13 residues. With 6 bases removed from V and 2 bases from J, the gap between germline ends came to 11 bases. CDR1 and CDR2 from the germline V gene are ENHRY and SYGVKD. CDR3: CAIRPEGPYEQYF. In DNA form, the CDR3 reads TGTGCCATCAGACCCGAGGGCCCCTACGAGCAGTACTTC.

For this clonotype: A junction boundary mismatches the germline segment, possibly from a read error. This rearrangement joins TRBV3-1 to TRBJ2-1; TRBD1 agrees at 9 bases. The CDR3 has 15 residues. In germline, CDR1 is LGHDT, CDR2 YNNKEL (reference sequence). The CDR3 protein is CACSPTGGGYNEHFF. As DNA, the CDR3 is TGTGCCTGCAGCCCTACAGGGGGCGGTTACAATGAGCACTTCTTC.

This chain joins TRBV3-1 and TRBJ2-5; a weak D match, TRBD2 (6 bases). Trimming left V 1 base short and J 1 base short, with 16 bases between. The CDR3 is 17 residues long. The germline V gene encodes CDR1 LGHDT and CDR2 YNNKEL (reference sequence). The CDR3: CASSQVPSVRGQETQYF. The CDR3 nucleotides read TGTGCCAGCAGCCAAGTCCCTAGCGTGAGGGGCCAAGAGACCCAGTACTTC.

The rearrangement joins TRBV30 to TRBJ2-3, with 12 bases matching TRBD2. J gave up 6 bases and V 3 bases, and 7 bases lay outside the gene matches. Germline V CDR1 and CDR2: GTSNPN, SVGIG (reference sequence). The CDR3 is 15 amino acids. CDR3 in amino acids: CAWSGLAGGMDTQYF. The CDR3 coding sequence is TGTGCCTGGAGCGGTCTAGCGGGAGGGATGGATACGCAGTATTTT.

The V call is TRBV29-1, the J call TRBJ2-4, with D unclear. The germline gives CDR1 SQVTM, CDR2 ANQGSEA. The CDR3 has 12 residues. The V end lost 3 bases, the J end lost 3 bases, and 6 bases lay between the germline ends. This chain's CDR3 is CSVEGNKNIQYF. CDR3 sequence (DNA): TGCAGCGTTGAGGGCAACAAAAACATTCAGTACTTC.